The following is a T cell receptor (beta chain) sequence with its context. Only in-frame clones appear in the TCRdb table, and some are missing; sequencing was by immunoSEQ multiplex PCR. The sample lists 250,000 or so clones, 65% to 90% occurring once. V trimming: 4 bases; J trimming: 10 bases; junction bases outside the gene matches: 11. The germline gives CDR1 LGHDT, CDR2 YNNKEL (reference sequence). The CDR3 totals 15 residues. This entry comes from a study of blood T cell repertoires in COVID-19. Overall study: Acute-phase and convalescent COVID-19 samples originated in the United States, Italy and Spain. Sample material is recorded as cDNA or gDNA derived from T cells, B-cell-depleted T cells, or PBMCs.

This chain uses TRBV3-1 (or the pseudogene TRBV3-2) with TRBJ2-1, with 9 positions matching TRBD2. The sequenced sample was peripheral blood. This receptor was obtained from a man aged 40-49 years who had recovered from COVID-19. The CDR3 here is CASSPRRGLAGEQFF. DNA of the CDR3: TGTGCCAGCAGCCCCCGCCGCGGGCTAGCGGGGGAGCAGTTCTTC.